This T cell receptor beta chain was sequenced for a study of cytomegalovirus exposure and HLA in healthy donors. This CDR3 comprises 14 residues. V lost 4 bases, J lost 3 bases, and 13 bases lay in between. The germline V gene encodes CDR1 MGHRA and CDR2 YSYEKL. The PCR had 60 Vbeta and 13 Jbeta primers. Sequenced by immunoSEQ multiplex PCR; TCRdb stores in-frame clones only, minus some. This sample has 240,000 or so clones, with about 81% found just once. The sequence was collected from a woman aged 40 to 55 in good health and CMV-seropositive. Sample: PBMCs. This chain joins TRBV4-1 and TRBJ2-7; a weak D match, TRBD1 (6 bases). CDR3 coding DNA: TGCGCCAGCAGCCCAAACAGGGCCTACTACGAGCAGTACTTC. This translates into CASSPNRAYYEQYF.